This record looks at one T cell receptor beta chain sequence and its context. The data derive from a study of blood T cell repertoires in COVID-19. TCRdb's copy holds only in-frame clones and misses some; the assay was immunoSEQ multiplex PCR. The sample lists 150,000 to 200,000 clones; about four fifths were seen once. Germline lookup yields CDR1 SGHTA and CDR2 FQGNSA. V lost 2 bases to trimming and J lost 5 bases, with 12 bases between them. The CDR3 is made up of 14 amino acids. This chain uses TRBV7-2 with TRBJ1-1; maybe TRBD1 (6 bases). The receptor's source is a woman of 80 years or more with active or convalescent COVID-19. Sequencing used peripheral blood. In DNA, the CDR3 is TGTGCCAGCAGCTTACCGGGGAGGGGGACTGAAGCTTTCTTT. Its translation is CASSLPGRGTEAFF.